The 5 T cell receptor beta chains in this list originate from one sample, sequenced in a study of blood T cell repertoires in COVID-19. TCRdb's copy holds only in-frame clones and misses some; the assay was immunoSEQ multiplex PCR. The sample holds roughly 290,000 clones, around 89% seen once. Sequences were obtained from peripheral blood. These receptors were taken from a man younger than 40 with acute or convalescent COVID-19.

V usage is TRBV18 and J usage is TRBJ1-1; D uncertain. V shed 3 bases and J shed 0 bases, with 8 bases lying between them. CDR1 is KGHSH, CDR2 LQKENI, per germline. This CDR3 contains 14 residues. The CDR3 loop is CASSPQDMNTEAFF. The CDR3 DNA reads TGTGCCAGCTCACCCCAGGATATGAACACTGAAGCTTTCTTT.

The chain has TRBV6-5 and TRBJ1-6; D is unresolved. CDR1 is MNHEY and CDR2 is SVGAGI in the germline V gene. The CDR3 totals 14 residues. The V and J ends lost 8 bases and 0 bases respectively, with 8 bases between them. CDR3 nucleotide sequence: TGTGCCAGCGGGCAGAGCTCCTATAATTCACCCCTCCACTTT. Amino acids: CASGQSSYNSPLHF.

V and J are TRBV6-5 and TRBJ2-7; TRBD1 aligns across 8 bases. Germline values: CDR1 MNHEY, CDR2 SVGAGI. The length of the CDR3 is 15 residues. Trimming cost V 5 bases and J 6 bases; bases outside gene matches: 12. The CDR3 sequence is CASSRRTGWESEQYF. CDR3 nucleotide sequence: TGTGCCAGCAGTCGACGGACAGGGTGGGAGAGCGAGCAGTACTTC.

J is TRBJ1-5 and V is TRBV14, with TRBD1 identical over 7 bases. CDR3 size: 17 residues. The germline V gene encodes CDR1 SGHDN and CDR2 FVKESK. V dropped 10 bases and J dropped 2; count of bases not matched to a gene: 17. The DNA for the CDR3 is TGTGCCATCGAAGACAGGGTAAGGCCTCGGGGCAATCAGCCCCAGCATTTT. It encodes CAIEDRVRPRGNQPQHF.

The rearrangement uses TRBV19 and TRBJ2-3; D is unclear. V lost 10 bases to trimming and J lost 4 bases, with 21 bases between them. The CDR3 extends over 15 amino acids. Germline CDR1 reads LNHDA; CDR2 reads SQIVND (reference sequence). The CDR3 bases are TGTGCCACCGATGACGGAGCGAGTATCGCAGATACGCAGTATTTT. It codes for CATDDGASIADTQYF.